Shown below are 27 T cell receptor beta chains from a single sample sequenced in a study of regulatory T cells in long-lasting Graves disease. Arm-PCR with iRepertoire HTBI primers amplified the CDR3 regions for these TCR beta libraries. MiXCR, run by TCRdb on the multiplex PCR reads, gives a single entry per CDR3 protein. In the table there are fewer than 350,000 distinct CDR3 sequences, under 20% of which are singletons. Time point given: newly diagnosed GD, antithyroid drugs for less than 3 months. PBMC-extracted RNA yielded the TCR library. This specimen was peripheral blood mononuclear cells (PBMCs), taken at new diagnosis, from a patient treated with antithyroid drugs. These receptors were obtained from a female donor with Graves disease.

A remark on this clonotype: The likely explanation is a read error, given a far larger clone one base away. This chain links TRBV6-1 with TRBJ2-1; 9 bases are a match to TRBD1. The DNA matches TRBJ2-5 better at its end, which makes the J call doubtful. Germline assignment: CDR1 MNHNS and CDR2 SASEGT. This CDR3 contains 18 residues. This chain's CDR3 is CASIHPRTGDPEQETQYF. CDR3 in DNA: TGTGCCAGCATCCACCCTCGGACAGGGGACCCAGAACAAGAGACCCAGTACTTC.

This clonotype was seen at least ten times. This chain's CDR3 is CASSLLAASTDTQYF. The CDR3 bases are TGTGCCAGCAGTTTACTAGCGGCTAGCACAGATACGCAGTATTTT. The chain is built from TRBV19 and TRBJ2-3; 8 positions match TRBD2. The CDR3 length is 15 residues. Trimming took 9 bases from V and 0 from J; bases not matched to a gene: 8. From germline, CDR1 is LNHDA and CDR2 SQIVND (reference sequence). The full variable domain, in which reference TRBV19 and TRBJ2-3 provide the parts outside the CDR3, is DGGITQSPKYLFRKEGQNVTLSCEQNLNHDAMYWYRQDPGQGLRLIYYSQIVNDFQKGDIAEGYSVSREKKESFPLTVTSAQKNPTAFYLCASSLLAASTDTQYFGPGTRLTVL.

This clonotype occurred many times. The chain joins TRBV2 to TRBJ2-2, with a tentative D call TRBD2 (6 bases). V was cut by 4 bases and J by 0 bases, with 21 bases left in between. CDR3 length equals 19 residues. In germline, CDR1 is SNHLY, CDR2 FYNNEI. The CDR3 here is CASSVRGSGRLANTGELFF. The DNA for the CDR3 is TGTGCCAGCAGTGTGAGAGGAAGTGGGAGACTAGCGAACACCGGGGAGCTGTTTTTT.

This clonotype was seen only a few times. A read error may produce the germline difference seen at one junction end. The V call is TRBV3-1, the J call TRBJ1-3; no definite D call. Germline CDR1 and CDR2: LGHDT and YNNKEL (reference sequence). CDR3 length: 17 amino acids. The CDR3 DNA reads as TGTGGCAGCAGCCAAGAATTGCCAGGACTCTCTGGAAACACCATATATTTT. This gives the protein CGSSQELPGLSGNTIYF.

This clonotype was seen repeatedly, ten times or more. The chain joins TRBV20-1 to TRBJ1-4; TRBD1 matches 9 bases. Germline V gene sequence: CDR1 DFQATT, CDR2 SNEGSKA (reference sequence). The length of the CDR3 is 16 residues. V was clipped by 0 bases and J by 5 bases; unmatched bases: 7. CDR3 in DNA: TGCAGTGCTAGAGATATCAGGGGACAGGGAAATGAAAAACTGTTTTTT. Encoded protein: CSARDIRGQGNEKLFF.

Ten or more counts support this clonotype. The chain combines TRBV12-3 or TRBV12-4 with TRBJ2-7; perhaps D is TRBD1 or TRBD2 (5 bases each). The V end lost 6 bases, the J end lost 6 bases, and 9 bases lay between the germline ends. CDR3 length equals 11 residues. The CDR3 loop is CASRGVSEQYF. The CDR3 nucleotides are TGTGCCAGCAGGGGGGTGAGCGAGCAGTACTTC.

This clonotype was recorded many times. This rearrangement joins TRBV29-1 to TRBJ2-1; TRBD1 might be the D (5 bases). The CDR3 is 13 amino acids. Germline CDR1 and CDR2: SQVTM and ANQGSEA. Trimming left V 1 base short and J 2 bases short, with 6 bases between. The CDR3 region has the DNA TGCAGCGTTGAAGGGACAACCTACAATGAGCAGTTCTTC. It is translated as CSVEGTTYNEQFF.

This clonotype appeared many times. The CDR3 loop reads CSARDRIGRQNSPLHF. The CDR3 region has the DNA TGCAGTGCTAGAGATAGGATTGGGCGGCAAAATTCACCCCTCCACTTT. The V and J genes are TRBV20-1 and TRBJ1-6; D not certain. V lost 0 bases to trimming and J lost 7 bases, with 16 bases between them. Germline-derived CDR1 and CDR2 are DFQATT and SNEGSKA (reference sequence). The CDR3 length is 16 residues.

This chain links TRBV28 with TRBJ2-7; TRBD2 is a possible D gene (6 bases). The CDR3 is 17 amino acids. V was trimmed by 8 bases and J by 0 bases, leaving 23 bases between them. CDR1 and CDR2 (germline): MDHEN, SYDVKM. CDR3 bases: TGTGCCAGCGGCCTGTCTACGGAGGGTACCGACTCCTACGAGCAGTACTTC. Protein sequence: CASGLSTEGTDSYEQYF.

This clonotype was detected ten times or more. The CDR3 DNA follows: TGTGCCAGCAGGCAGATACTCCGCTACGAGCAGTACTTC. It translates to CASRQILRYEQYF. The V and J genes are TRBV28 and TRBJ2-7; D is ambiguous. Germline V gene data show CDR1 as MDHEN and CDR2 as SYDVKM. The CDR3 loop spans 13 amino acids. V was pared by 6 bases and J by 3 bases, with 12 bases between.

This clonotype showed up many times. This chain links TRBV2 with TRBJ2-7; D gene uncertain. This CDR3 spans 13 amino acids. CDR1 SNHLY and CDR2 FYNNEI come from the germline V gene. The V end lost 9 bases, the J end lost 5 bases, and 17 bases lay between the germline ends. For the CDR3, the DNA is TGTGCCAGGACGTTATTAGATTTAGACGAGCAGTACTTC. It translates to CARTLLDLDEQYF.

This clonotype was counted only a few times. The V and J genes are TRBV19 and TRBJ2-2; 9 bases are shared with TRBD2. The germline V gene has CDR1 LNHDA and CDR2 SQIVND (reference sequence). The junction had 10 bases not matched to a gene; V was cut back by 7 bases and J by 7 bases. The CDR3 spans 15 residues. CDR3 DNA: TGTGCCAGTACCCTAGGGACTAGCCAAGGCGGGGAGCTGTTTTTT. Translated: CASTLGTSQGGELFF.

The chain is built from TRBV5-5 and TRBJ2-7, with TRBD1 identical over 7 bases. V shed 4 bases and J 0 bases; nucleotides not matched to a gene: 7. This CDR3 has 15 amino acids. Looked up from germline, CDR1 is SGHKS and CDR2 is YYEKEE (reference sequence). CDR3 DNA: TGTGCCAGCAGCCATGACAGGGCGAGCTCCTACGAGCAGTACTTC. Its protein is CASSHDRASSYEQYF. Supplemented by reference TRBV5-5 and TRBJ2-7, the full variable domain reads DAGVTQSPTHLIKTRGQQVTLRCSPISGHKSVSWYQQVLGQGPQFIFQYYEKEERGRGNFPDRFSARQFPNYSSELNVNALLLGDSALYLCASSHDRASSYEQYFGPGTRLTVT.

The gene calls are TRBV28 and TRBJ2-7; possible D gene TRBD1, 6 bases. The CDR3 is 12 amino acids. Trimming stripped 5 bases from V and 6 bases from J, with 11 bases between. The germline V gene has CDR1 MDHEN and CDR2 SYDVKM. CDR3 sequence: CASSRGFSEQYF. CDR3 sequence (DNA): TGTGCCAGCAGTAGGGGGTTCTCCGAGCAGTACTTC.

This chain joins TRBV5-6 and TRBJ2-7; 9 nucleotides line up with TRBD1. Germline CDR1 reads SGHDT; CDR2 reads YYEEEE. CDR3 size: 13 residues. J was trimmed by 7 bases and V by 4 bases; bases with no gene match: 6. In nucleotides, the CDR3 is TGTGCCAGCAGCCGGGACAGGGCGGGGGAGCAGTACTTC. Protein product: CASSRDRAGEQYF.

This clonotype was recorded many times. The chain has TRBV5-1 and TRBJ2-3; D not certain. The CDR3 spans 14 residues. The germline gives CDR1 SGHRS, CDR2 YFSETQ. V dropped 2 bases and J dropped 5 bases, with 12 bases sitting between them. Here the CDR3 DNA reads TGCGCCAGCAGCTTCCGACTGGTCGAAGATACGCAGTATTTT. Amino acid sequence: CASSFRLVEDTQYF.

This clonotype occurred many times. The CDR3 is CSVGSAAHEQYF. DNA of the CDR3: TGCAGCGTGGGGTCGGCAGCACACGAGCAGTACTTC. This rearrangement joins TRBV29-1 to TRBJ2-7; D call uncertain. The germline V gene has CDR1 SQVTM and CDR2 ANQGSEA. The V gene lost 6 bases and the J gene lost 5 bases, with 14 bases spanning the gap. The CDR3 loop spans 12 amino acids.

CDR3 sequence reads: CASSSLPTGGAGANVLTF. CDR3 DNA: TGCGCCAGCAGCTCGCTACCGACAGGGGGTGCTGGGGCCAACGTCCTGACTTTC. This chain joins TRBV5-1 and TRBJ2-6; 9 nucleotides match TRBD1. Germline V gives CDR1 SGHRS, CDR2 YFSETQ. The CDR3 covers 18 residues. V trimming: 3 bases; J trimming: 2 bases; junction bases outside the gene matches: 9. Based on the CDR3 plus reference TRBV5-1 and TRBJ2-6, the full variable domain is KAGVTQTPRYLIKTRGQQVTLSCSPISGHRSVSWYQQTPGQGLQFLFEYFSETQRNKGNFPGRFSGRQFSNSRSEMNVSTLELGDSALYLCASSSLPTGGAGANVLTFGAGSRLTVL.

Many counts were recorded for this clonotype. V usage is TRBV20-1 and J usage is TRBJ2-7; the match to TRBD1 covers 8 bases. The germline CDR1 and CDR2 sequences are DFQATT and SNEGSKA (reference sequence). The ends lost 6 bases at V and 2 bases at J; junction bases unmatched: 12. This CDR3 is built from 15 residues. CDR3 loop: CSAEDGGQVTYEQYF. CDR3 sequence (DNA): TGCAGTGCCGAGGATGGGGGACAGGTTACCTACGAGCAGTACTTC.

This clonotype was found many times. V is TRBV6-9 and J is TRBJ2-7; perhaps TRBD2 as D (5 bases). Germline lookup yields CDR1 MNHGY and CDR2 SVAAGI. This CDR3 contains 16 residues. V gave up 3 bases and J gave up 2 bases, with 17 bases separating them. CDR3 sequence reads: CASSYSGLRLAYEQYF. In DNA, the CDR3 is TGTGCCAGCAGTTACTCAGGACTCCGGTTGGCCTACGAGCAGTACTTC.

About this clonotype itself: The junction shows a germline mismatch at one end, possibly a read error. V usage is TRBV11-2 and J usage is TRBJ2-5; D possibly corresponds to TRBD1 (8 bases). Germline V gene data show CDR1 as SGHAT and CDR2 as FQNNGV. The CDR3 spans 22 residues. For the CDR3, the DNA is TGTGCCAGCAGCCACGTCCCTCCAGGACAGGGCTGGGCGGGAGTAGGGCAAGAGACCAAGTACTTC. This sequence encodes CASSHVPPGQGWAGVGQETKYF.

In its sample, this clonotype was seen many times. The CDR3 is CSVEAGDYGYTF. In DNA, the CDR3 is TGCAGCGTTGAGGCGGGGGACTATGGCTACACCTTC. The V gene is TRBV29-1, the J gene TRBJ1-2; TRBD1 might be the D (5 bases). The ends were cut back, 3 bases at V and 3 bases at J, with 8 bases in the middle. The CDR3 loop spans 12 amino acids. Germline assignment: CDR1 SQVTM and CDR2 ANQGSEA. Variable domain in full (rest from reference TRBV29-1 and TRBJ1-2): SAVISQKPSRDICQRGTSLTIQCQVDSQVTMMFWYRQQPGQSLTLIATANQGSEATYESGFVIDKFPISRPNLTFSTLTVSNMSPEDSSIYLCSVEAGDYGYTFGSGTRLTVV.

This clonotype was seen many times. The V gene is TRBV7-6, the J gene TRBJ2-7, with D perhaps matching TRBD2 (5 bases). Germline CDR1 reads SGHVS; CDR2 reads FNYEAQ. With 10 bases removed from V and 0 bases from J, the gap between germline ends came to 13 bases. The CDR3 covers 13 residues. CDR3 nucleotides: TGTGCCACTGGAAGAGGGCCCTCCTACGAGCAGTACTTC. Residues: CATGRGPSYEQYF.

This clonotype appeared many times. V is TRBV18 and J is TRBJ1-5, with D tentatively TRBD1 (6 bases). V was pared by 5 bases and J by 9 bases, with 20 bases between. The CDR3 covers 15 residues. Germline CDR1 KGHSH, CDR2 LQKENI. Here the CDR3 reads CASSTDSSLIGPQHF. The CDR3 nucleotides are TGTGCCAGCTCAACGGACAGTTCCCTCATCGGGCCCCAGCATTTT.

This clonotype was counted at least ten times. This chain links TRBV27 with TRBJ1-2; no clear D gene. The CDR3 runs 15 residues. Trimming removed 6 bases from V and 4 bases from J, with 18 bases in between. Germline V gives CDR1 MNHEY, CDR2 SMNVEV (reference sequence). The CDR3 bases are TGTGCCAGCAGCCTCAGCGCGGCGAGGGTCTATGGCTACACCTTC. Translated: CASSLSAARVYGYTF.

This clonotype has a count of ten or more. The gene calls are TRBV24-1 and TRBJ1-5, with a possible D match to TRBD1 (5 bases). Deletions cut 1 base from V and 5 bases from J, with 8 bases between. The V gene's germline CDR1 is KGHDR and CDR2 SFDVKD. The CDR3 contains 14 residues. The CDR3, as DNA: TGTGCCACCAGTGATTTAGACAGTGATCAGCCCCAGCATTTT. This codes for CATSDLDSDQPQHF.

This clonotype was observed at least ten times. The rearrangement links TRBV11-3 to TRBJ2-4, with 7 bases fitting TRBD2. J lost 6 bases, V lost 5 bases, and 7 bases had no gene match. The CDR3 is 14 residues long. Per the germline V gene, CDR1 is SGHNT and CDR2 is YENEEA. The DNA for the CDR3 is TGTGCCAGCAGCCCAGGACTAGTTTCAAACATTCAGTACTTC. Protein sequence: CASSPGLVSNIQYF. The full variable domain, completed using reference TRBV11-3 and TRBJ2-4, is EAGVVQSPRYKIIEKKQPVAFWCNPISGHNTLYWYLQNLGQGPELLIRYENEEAVDDSQLPKDRFSAERLKGVDSTLKIQPAELGDSAVYLCASSPGLVSNIQYFGAGTRLSVL.